Presented here are 23 T cell receptor beta chains from one specimen sequenced in a study of blood T cell repertoires in COVID-19. Data came from immunoSEQ multiplex PCR; TCRdb stores just in-frame clones and leaves some out. This sample has roughly 100,000 clones, with about 80% found just once. The sequenced sample consisted of peripheral blood. The receptors shown here come from a woman aged 80 or older with active or convalescent COVID-19.

The V gene is TRBV7-9, the J gene TRBJ1-1, with D tentatively TRBD1 (5 bases). Germline-derived CDR1 and CDR2 are SEHNR and FQNEAQ (reference sequence). This CDR3 contains 13 residues. V was pared by 10 bases and J by 4 bases, with 16 bases between. In DNA, the CDR3 is TGTGCCACCCCACTCTTGGGGGGCACTGAAGCTTTCTTT. This sequence encodes CATPLLGGTEAFF.

This chain uses TRBV27 with TRBJ2-7; 7 bases match TRBD1. This CDR3 contains 14 residues. The V gene end was trimmed by 2 bases and the J gene end by 2 bases; junction bases not matched to a gene: 3. In germline, CDR1 is MNHEY, CDR2 SMNVEV (reference sequence). CDR3 residues: CASSLKGAPYEQYF. In DNA, the CDR3 is TGTGCCAGCAGTTTAAAGGGGGCCCCCTACGAGCAGTACTTC.

V is TRBV27 and J is TRBJ2-7; 8 bases map to TRBD1. This CDR3 comprises 14 residues. In germline, CDR1 is MNHEY, CDR2 SMNVEV (reference sequence). Trimming removed 7 bases from V and 1 base from J; junction bases left unmatched: 6. CDR3 amino acids: CASKRTGMSYEQYF. The CDR3 bases are TGTGCCAGCAAGAGGACAGGGATGTCCTACGAGCAGTACTTC.

J is TRBJ1-3 and V is TRBV18; D call uncertain. Germline lookup yields CDR1 KGHSH and CDR2 LQKENI. This CDR3 region has 15 residues. V was cut by 3 bases and J by 0 bases, with 9 bases left in between. This CDR3 reads CASSPDGSSGNTIYF. DNA for the CDR3: TGTGCCAGCTCACCGGACGGGAGCTCTGGAAACACCATATATTTT.

This clone has just a few counts. The genes are TRBV28 and TRBJ2-5, with 7 positions matching TRBD2. From germline, CDR1 is MDHEN and CDR2 SYDVKM. Trimming took 6 bases from V and 3 from J; bases not matched to a gene: 10. This CDR3 is built from 15 residues. The CDR3 DNA reads as TGTGCCAGCAGCATGGGTAGCGGGTATAAAGAGACCCAGTACTTC. Its translation: CASSMGSGYKETQYF. The full variable domain, with the rest looked up from reference TRBV28 and TRBJ2-5, is DVKVTQSSRYLVKRTGEKVFLECVQDMDHENMFWYRQDPGLGLRLIYFSYDVKMKEKGDIPEGYSVSREKKERFSLILESASTNQTSMYLCASSMGSGYKETQYFGPGTRLLVL.

J is TRBJ1-2 and V is TRBV4-3; D gene ambiguous. Germline assignment: CDR1 LGHNA and CDR2 YSLEER. The V end was cut by 0 bases, the J end by 0 bases, with 8 bases between. The length of the CDR3 is 15 residues. The CDR3 nucleotides read TGCGCCAGCAGCCAAGAGTACACTACTAACTATGGCTACACCTTC. This encodes CASSQEYTTNYGYTF.

A few counts support this clone. V is TRBV7-8 and J is TRBJ1-5, with D possibly being TRBD1 (5 bases). The V gene's germline CDR1 is SGHVS and CDR2 FQNEAQ. The CDR3 consists of 14 residues. V was shortened by 4 bases and J by 7 bases, with 14 bases between the two germline ends. This CDR3 is CASSSDSGAQPQHF. The CDR3 nucleotides read TGTGCCAGCAGCTCCGACAGCGGGGCCCAGCCCCAGCATTTT.

The gene calls are TRBV5-1 and TRBJ1-5, with unresolved D. Trimming stripped 2 bases from V and 0 bases from J, with 9 bases between. The CDR3 has 15 amino acids. In germline, CDR1 is SGHRS, CDR2 YFSETQ. In nucleotides, the CDR3 is TGCGCCAGCAGCTTCGAGGGCGGTAGCAATCAGCCCCAGCATTTT. Translated: CASSFEGGSNQPQHF.

This chain links TRBV3-1 (or the pseudogene TRBV3-2) with TRBJ2-5; 11 nucleotides match TRBD2. The CDR3 is 13 residues long. Trimming cost V 4 bases and J 5 bases; bases outside gene matches: 0. Germline values: CDR1 LGHDT, CDR2 YNNKEL (reference sequence). The CDR3 sequence: CASSRLAGETQYF. Here the CDR3 DNA reads TGTGCCAGCAGCCGACTAGCGGGGGAGACCCAGTACTTC.

The rearrangement joins TRBV6-4 to TRBJ2-3; TRBD1 matches at 7 bases. This CDR3 is built from 14 residues. The trim removed 6 bases at V and 6 bases at J, leaving 9 bases unmatched. Germline V lookup: CDR1 MRHNA, CDR2 SNTAGT. CDR3 coding DNA: TGTGCCAGCAGACTTAACAGGGGCGTCGATACGCAGTATTTT. It yields the protein CASRLNRGVDTQYF.

V and J are TRBV19 and TRBJ1-2, with D unresolved. CDR3 size: 14 residues. Germline lookup yields CDR1 LNHDA and CDR2 SQIVND (reference sequence). Trimming took off 4 bases at V and 1 base at J, with 10 bases between the two ends. The CDR3 loop is CASSTTPINYGYTF. In nucleotides, the CDR3 is TGTGCCAGTAGTACGACACCGATTAACTATGGCTACACCTTC.

The chain joins TRBV21-1 to TRBJ1-4; TRBD1 is the table's D call and was not checked against the DNA. TRBV21-1 corresponds to a pseudogene. The CDR3 covers 13 residues. The CDR3 DNA sequence: TGTACTAGGGCAGGGACAGGTAATGAAAAACTGTTTTTT. It codes for CTRAGTGNEKLFF.

This sequence joins TRBV28 and TRBJ1-2; D perhaps matches TRBD1 (6 bases). V was cut by 4 bases and J by 7 bases, with 10 bases left in between. In germline, CDR1 is MDHEN, CDR2 SYDVKM. The CDR3 has 12 amino acids. The CDR3 DNA reads as TGTGCCAGCAGTTCGGGACATGCTGGCTACACCTTC. Its translation is CASSSGHAGYTF.

The CDR3 loop reads CASKLTGNYGYTF. CDR3 in DNA: TGTGCCAGCAAGCTCACCGGTAACTATGGCTACACCTTC. The J gene is TRBJ1-2, the V gene TRBV28, with D unresolved. CDR3 size: 13 residues. Per germline, CDR1 MDHEN and CDR2 SYDVKM. Trimming pared 7 bases from V and 1 base from J, leaving 10 bases between.

This sequence joins TRBV24-1 and TRBJ2-3; 8 bases line up with TRBD2. This CDR3 spans 17 amino acids. The V gene end was trimmed by 3 bases and the J gene end by 3 bases; junction bases not matched to a gene: 10. Germline V CDR1 and CDR2: KGHDR, SFDVKD. The CDR3 sequence is CATSDRGDSGMTDTQYF. The CDR3 nucleotides read TGTGCCACCAGTGATCGAGGAGATAGCGGGATGACAGATACGCAGTATTTT.

The chain combines TRBV5-1 with TRBJ2-1, with D perhaps matching TRBD1 (6 bases). Germline CDR1 SGHRS, CDR2 YFSETQ. V was trimmed by 6 bases and J by 0 bases, leaving 16 bases between them. The CDR3 has 16 amino acids. Written as DNA, the CDR3 is TGCGCCAGCAACAGGGAAGGTATGAACTCCTACAATGAGCAGTTCTTC. It is translated as CASNREGMNSYNEQFF.

The chain is built from TRBV6-4 and TRBJ1-5; a weak D match, TRBD1 (5 bases). This CDR3 is built from 14 residues. CDR1 and CDR2 (germline): MRHNA, SNTAGT. The V end lost 4 bases, the J end lost 5 bases, and 12 bases lay between the germline ends. CDR3 coding DNA: TGTGCCAGCAGTGCCCAGGCGGGGGATCAGCCCCAGCATTTT. Protein sequence: CASSAQAGDQPQHF.

V gene TRBV19 combines with J gene TRBJ1-1; perhaps TRBD1 as D (6 bases). With 4 bases removed from V and 3 bases from J, the gap between germline ends came to 9 bases. This CDR3 comprises 13 residues. Germline V CDR1 and CDR2: LNHDA, SQIVND (reference sequence). The CDR3 region is CASSTTGDTEAFF. CDR3 coding DNA: TGTGCCAGTAGTACGACAGGAGACACTGAAGCTTTCTTT.

The chain joins TRBV4-1 to TRBJ1-3; 9 positions agree with TRBD1. The CDR3 consists of 17 residues. Germline CDR1 reads MGHRA; CDR2 reads YSYEKL. Trimming removed 7 bases from V and 0 bases from J; junction bases left unmatched: 10. CDR3 amino acids: CASTRDGQGNSGNTIYF. CDR3 sequence (DNA): TGCGCCAGCACCCGAGATGGACAGGGGAACTCTGGAAACACCATATATTTT.

V usage is TRBV5-1 and J usage is TRBJ1-3; TRBD1 matches 9 bases. CDR3 length equals 16 residues. CDR1 and CDR2 from the germline V gene are SGHRS and YFSETQ. The J segment lost 0 bases and the V segment lost 4 bases, leaving 5 bases of the junction unmatched. CDR3 loop: CASSPQTGGSGNTIYF. The CDR3, as DNA: TGCGCCAGCAGCCCACAGACAGGGGGCTCTGGAAACACCATATATTTT.

The chain carries TRBV7-2 and TRBJ1-3; weak D call: TRBD1 (6 bases). Trimming shortened V by 1 base and J by 2 bases, and 15 bases separated the two germline ends. The CDR3 is 17 amino acids. Germline loops: CDR1 SGHTA, CDR2 FQGNSA. The CDR3 loop reads CASSLGGRGVTGNTIYF. In DNA form, the CDR3 reads TGTGCCAGCAGCTTAGGGGGCAGGGGAGTTACTGGAAACACCATATATTTT.

This clone has just one count. V is TRBV5-5 and J is TRBJ2-7, with D hard to call. Trimming took 0 bases from V and 0 from J, leaving 10 bases between them. Looked up from germline, CDR1 is SGHKS and CDR2 is YYEKEE (reference sequence). This CDR3 region has 15 residues. In DNA form, the CDR3 reads TGTGCCAGCAGCTTGGGTCACTCGAGCTCCTACGAGCAGTACTTC. This codes for CASSLGHSSSYEQYF.

This chain joins TRBV30 and TRBJ1-6, with 9 bases matching TRBD1. Germline V gives CDR1 GTSNPN, CDR2 SVGIG (reference sequence). V lost 3 bases to trimming and J lost 7 bases; unmatched junction nucleotides: 7. The CDR3 covers 15 residues. The CDR3 DNA reads as TGTGCCTGGAGGGGACAGGGAAATAGGAATTCACCCCTCCACTTT. Protein sequence: CAWRGQGNRNSPLHF.